Given below is one TCR beta chain in context. Its antigen is unknown. Treatment in this sample: some 20 received Ad26.COV2.S at low or high dose, single or two shots; 5 received placebo; per-sample allocation not given. Specimen acquisition occurred on day 63 following the initial vaccine or placebo injection. The sample is drawn from a study of Ad26.COV2.S vaccination and SARS-CoV-2 variants. Regarding the study as a whole: Total responses of T cells may have been underestimated by the analyses of TCR breadth and depth.

Using immunoSEQ multiplex PCR, the repertoire was profiled, and TCRdb retains in-frame clones only, with some absent. The sample has some 480,000 clones; around 90% are singletons. The CDR3 runs to 16 residues. Germline-derived CDR1 and CDR2 are SGHNT and YYREEE (reference sequence). J was trimmed by 0 bases and V by 5 bases; bases with no gene match: 7. This rearrangement joins TRBV5-4 to TRBJ2-1; 8 nucleotides align to TRBD2. The starting material was peripheral blood, obtained in a trial of Ad26.COV2.S vaccine versus placebo. This TCR derives from a person between 18 and 65 years old who received the Ad26.COV2.S COVID-19 vaccine or a placebo. The CDR3 region is CASRRRGGPSYNEQFF. CDR3 coding DNA: TGTGCCAGCAGACGACGCGGGGGGCCCTCCTACAATGAGCAGTTCTTC.